The 19 T cell receptor beta chains given below trace back to one sample, sequenced in a study of blood T cell repertoires in COVID-19. Assay: immunoSEQ multiplex PCR; the TCRdb copy retains only in-frame clones and omits some. In the table there are around 200,000 clones, 85% to 90% of which are singletons. Sequencing was done on a sample of peripheral blood. The receptors were sampled from a man between 35 and 55 years old with active or convalescent COVID-19.

The V call is TRBV5-4, the J call TRBJ2-5; TRBD1 matches 7 bases. This CDR3 contains 14 residues. Germline values: CDR1 SGHNT, CDR2 YYREEE (reference sequence). V trimming: 4 bases; J trimming: 4 bases; junction bases outside the gene matches: 7. CDR3 amino acids: CASSAADRAETQYF. CDR3 nucleotides: TGTGCCAGCAGCGCCGCAGACAGGGCAGAGACCCAGTACTTC.

The chain uses TRBV6-2 or TRBV6-3 and TRBJ2-5, with 9 bases that match TRBD1. The germline gives CDR1 MNHEY, CDR2 SVGEGT. This CDR3 has 15 amino acids. J was trimmed by 0 bases and V by 4 bases; bases with no gene match: 3. Written as DNA, the CDR3 is TGTGCCAGCAGTTGGGACAGGGAGTACCAAGAGACCCAGTACTTC. Translated: CASSWDREYQETQYF.

The chain links TRBV6-2 or TRBV6-3 to TRBJ1-2; 7 bases line up with TRBD1. V lost 2 bases to trimming and J lost 4 bases; unmatched junction nucleotides: 10. The germline gives CDR1 MNHEY, CDR2 SVGEGT. The length of the CDR3 is 16 residues. The CDR3 spells CASSYTPGTASYGYTF. CDR3 DNA: TGTGCCAGCAGTTACACCCCGGGGACAGCAAGCTATGGCTACACCTTC.

The chain employs TRBV29-1 and TRBJ1-2, with D perhaps TRBD1 (6 bases). The V end was cut by 1 base, the J end by 4 bases, with 13 bases between. Germline CDR1 reads SQVTM; CDR2 reads ANQGSEA. This CDR3 is 14 amino acids long. The CDR3 protein is CSVEVDSPFYGYTF. As DNA, the CDR3 is TGCAGCGTTGAAGTGGACAGCCCTTTCTATGGCTACACCTTC.

The chain carries TRBV25-1 and TRBJ1-1; 8 positions match TRBD1. This CDR3 has 16 residues. Germline loops: CDR1 MGHDK, CDR2 SYGVNS. V lost 4 bases to trimming and J lost 3 bases; unmatched junction nucleotides: 10. CDR3 protein: CASSAPPGQGYTEAFF. The CDR3 DNA reads as TGTGCCAGCAGTGCACCCCCTGGACAGGGTTACACTGAAGCTTTCTTT.

V is TRBV3-1 (or the pseudogene TRBV3-2) and J is TRBJ2-1, with D possibly matching TRBD2 (6 bases). Between the trimmed V and J ends, which lost 3 bases and 14 bases, there was a span of 11 bases. In germline, CDR1 is LGHDT, CDR2 YNNKEL (reference sequence). The CDR3 has 11 amino acids. The CDR3 spells CASSQPGLKFF. Written as DNA, the CDR3 is TGTGCCAGCAGCCAGCCGGGACTGAAGTTCTTC.

This rearrangement joins TRBV6-5 to TRBJ1-3; D is possibly TRBD1 (6 bases). Germline V gene sequence: CDR1 MNHEY, CDR2 SVGAGI. V lost 6 bases and J lost 9, with 18 bases in between. The CDR3 runs 14 residues. The CDR3 here is CASSFEGQGGTIYF. The CDR3 region has the DNA TGTGCCAGCAGCTTCGAGGGGCAAGGGGGCACCATATATTTT.

The genes are TRBV9 and TRBJ2-2, with D possibly being TRBD1 (6 bases). Germline values: CDR1 SGDLS, CDR2 YYNGEE. The CDR3 is 16 amino acids. V lost 2 bases, J lost 1 base, and 12 bases lay in between. In DNA form, the CDR3 reads TGTGCCAGCAGCGTGTTCCGGGGACAGAACACCGGGGAGCTGTTTTTT. Translation gives CASSVFRGQNTGELFF.

The chain employs TRBV7-9 and TRBJ1-6; no clear D. The V gene's germline CDR1 is SEHNR and CDR2 FQNEAQ (reference sequence). V lost 3 bases and J lost 12, with 21 bases in between. CDR3 size: 16 residues. CDR3 DNA sequence: TGTGCCAGCAGCTTCTCGGGAGGGTCTTTTTTAGAACCCCTCCACTTT. Protein sequence: CASSFSGGSFLEPLHF.

J is TRBJ2-7 and V is TRBV29-1; 14 bases map to TRBD2. Losses at the gene ends were 5 bases for V and 6 bases for J; bases not matched to a gene: 9. The CDR3 extends over 15 amino acids. Germline V gene data show CDR1 as SQVTM and CDR2 as ANQGSEA. The CDR3 coding sequence is TGCAGCGTTATGACTAGCGGGGGGGAGAGGTCCGAGCAGTACTTC. It codes for CSVMTSGGERSEQYF.

The chain recombines TRBV29-1 with TRBJ2-2, with 8 bases aligning to TRBD2. The CDR3 sequence is 13 residues long. The V segment lost 7 bases and the J segment 6 bases; nucleotides outside the gene matches: 7. CDR1 and CDR2 from the germline V gene are SQVTM and ANQGSEA. In DNA form, the CDR3 reads TGCAGCGGTTTGGCGGGGGGTTCCGGGGAGCTGTTTTTT. Residues: CSGLAGGSGELFF.

The V call is TRBV14, the J call TRBJ2-3; 11 bases are a match to TRBD2. The V segment lost 9 bases and the J segment 4 bases; nucleotides outside the gene matches: 9. This CDR3 region has 15 residues. Looked up from germline, CDR1 is SGHDN and CDR2 is FVKESK. The CDR3 is CASVLTSGVADTQYF. The CDR3 nucleotides are TGTGCCAGTGTTTTGACTAGCGGGGTTGCAGATACGCAGTATTTT.

The chain carries TRBV19 and TRBJ2-3, with 9 bases fitting TRBD1. The CDR3 is 14 amino acids. V was pared by 4 bases and J by 3 bases, with 2 bases of the junction left unmatched. The germline gives CDR1 LNHDA, CDR2 SQIVND (reference sequence). The CDR3 here is CASSTDRGTDTQYF. The CDR3 DNA reads TGTGCCAGTAGTACGGACAGGGGAACAGATACGCAGTATTTT.

The chain combines TRBV27 with TRBJ2-7, with D perhaps TRBD1 (6 bases). V was trimmed by 5 bases and J by 4 bases, leaving 12 bases between them. The germline V gene has CDR1 MNHEY and CDR2 SMNVEV (reference sequence). The CDR3 sequence is 13 residues long. The CDR3 reads CASSMDRTYEQYF. CDR3 nucleotide sequence: TGTGCCAGCAGTATGGACAGAACTTACGAGCAGTACTTC.

This clone was seen only once. J is TRBJ2-1 and V is TRBV6-1, with D tentatively TRBD1 (5 bases). The CDR3 loop spans 18 amino acids. Trimming cost V 3 bases and J 2 bases, with 20 bases left between them. CDR1 is MNHNS and CDR2 is SASEGT in the germline V gene. CDR3: CASSEAGSGFGPYNEQFF. In DNA, the CDR3 is TGTGCCAGCAGTGAGGCAGGGTCTGGTTTCGGGCCCTACAATGAGCAGTTCTTC.

This clone has a single count. V is TRBV28 and J is TRBJ1-2; maybe TRBD1 (5 bases). V was clipped by 6 bases and J by 6 bases, with 11 bases between them. The length of the CDR3 is 12 residues. Germline CDR1 MDHEN, CDR2 SYDVKM. The CDR3, as DNA: TGTGCCAGCAGCCCCCGGACACATGGCTACACCTTC. Protein product: CASSPRTHGYTF.

This chain joins TRBV5-1 and TRBJ2-1; weak D call: TRBD1 (6 bases). Trimming removed 0 bases at V and 5 bases at J, with 6 bases between. This CDR3 comprises 13 residues. Germline CDR1 reads SGHRS; CDR2 reads YFSETQ. The CDR3 region has the DNA TGCGCCAGCAGCTTGGACAGGGACAATGAGCAGTTCTTC. Amino acids: CASSLDRDNEQFF.

V and J are TRBV4-1 and TRBJ1-6; D remains unclear. Trimming removed 2 bases at V and 3 bases at J, with 23 bases between. Per the germline V gene, CDR1 is MGHRA and CDR2 is YSYEKL. There are 20 residues in the CDR3. The CDR3 region is CASSQKPRVPGDNYNSPLHF. The CDR3 DNA is TGCGCCAGCAGCCAAAAACCGAGGGTCCCCGGCGATAACTATAATTCACCCCTCCACTTT.

The rearrangement uses TRBV11-3 and TRBJ2-2; D may be TRBD1 (6 bases). Germline CDR1 is SGHNT and CDR2 is YENEEA. Trimming removed 2 bases from V and 4 bases from J, with 17 bases in between. This CDR3 comprises 17 residues. The CDR3 sequence is CASSLPGSQGSTGELFF. CDR3 DNA: TGTGCCAGCAGCTTACCGGGGAGCCAGGGGTCCACCGGGGAGCTGTTTTTT. The entire variable domain, with the rest obtained from reference TRBV11-3 and TRBJ2-2, is as follows: EAGVVQSPRYKIIEKKQPVAFWCNPISGHNTLYWYLQNLGQGPELLIRYENEEAVDDSQLPKDRFSAERLKGVDSTLKIQPAELGDSAVYLCASSLPGSQGSTGELFFGEGSRLTVL.